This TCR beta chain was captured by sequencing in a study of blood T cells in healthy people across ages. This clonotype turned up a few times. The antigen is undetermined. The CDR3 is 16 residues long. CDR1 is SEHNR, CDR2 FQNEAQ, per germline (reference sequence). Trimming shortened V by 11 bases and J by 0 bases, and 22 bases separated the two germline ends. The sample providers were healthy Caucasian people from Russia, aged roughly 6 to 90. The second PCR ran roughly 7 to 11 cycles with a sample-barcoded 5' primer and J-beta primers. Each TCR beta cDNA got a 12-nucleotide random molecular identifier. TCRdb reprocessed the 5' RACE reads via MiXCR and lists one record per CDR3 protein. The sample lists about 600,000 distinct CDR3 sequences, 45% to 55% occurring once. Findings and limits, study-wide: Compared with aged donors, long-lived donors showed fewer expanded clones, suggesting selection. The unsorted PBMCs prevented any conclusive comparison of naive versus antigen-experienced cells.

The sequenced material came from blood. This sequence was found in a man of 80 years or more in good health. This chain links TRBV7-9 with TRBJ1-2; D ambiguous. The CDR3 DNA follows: TGTGCCGACCAGGATCTTTCTAACCCCTCTAACTATGGCTACACCTTC. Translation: CADQDLSNPSNYGYTF.